This T cell receptor (beta chain) was observed in a study of cytomegalovirus exposure and HLA in healthy donors. Findings and limits, study-wide: Later work found most CMV-associated TCR beta chains apparently HLA-restricted.

PCR amplification relied on 60 Vbeta primers (plus 13 Jbeta primers). The data were produced by immunoSEQ multiplex PCR, yet TCRdb's version contains in-frame clones alone and is incomplete. The sample comprises 120,000 to 150,000 clones, about 80% of which are singletons, and approximately 1.3% rests with the top ten. On this clone itself: Its antigen is unknown.

Germline lookup yields CDR1 LNHDA and CDR2 SQIVND (reference sequence). The CDR3 is made up of 15 amino acids. V shed 4 bases and J 6 bases; nucleotides not matched to a gene: 12. The sequence came from a male donor in good health and CMV-seropositive. V usage is TRBV19 and J usage is TRBJ2-7, with TRBD1 matching 7 bases. The sample was PBMCs. The CDR3 loop is CASSTDRVRTGEQYF. The CDR3 DNA reads TGTGCCAGTAGTACCGACAGGGTAAGAACGGGCGAGCAGTACTTC.